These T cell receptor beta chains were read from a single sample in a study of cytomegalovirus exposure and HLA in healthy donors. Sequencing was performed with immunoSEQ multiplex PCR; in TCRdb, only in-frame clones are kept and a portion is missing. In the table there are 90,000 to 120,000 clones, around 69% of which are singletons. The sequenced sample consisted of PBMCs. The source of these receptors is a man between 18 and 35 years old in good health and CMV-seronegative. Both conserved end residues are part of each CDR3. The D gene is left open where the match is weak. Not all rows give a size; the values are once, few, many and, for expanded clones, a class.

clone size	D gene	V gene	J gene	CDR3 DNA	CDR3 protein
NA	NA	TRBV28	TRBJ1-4	TGTGCCAGCAGTCTCCCACAGAGCTATAATGAAAAACTGTTTTTT	CASSLPQSYNEKLFF
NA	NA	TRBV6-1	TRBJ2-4	TGTGCCAGCACGCCGACTCTAGCCAAAAACATTCAGTACTTC	CASTPTLAKNIQYF
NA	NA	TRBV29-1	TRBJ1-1	TGCAGCGTTGAAGATCCCGGGGTAGCTTTCTTT	CSVEDPGVAFF
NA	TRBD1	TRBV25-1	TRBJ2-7	TGTGCCAGCAGTGAAGGGGCAGGGGGCTTAGAAGAGCAGTACTTC	CASSEGAGGLEEQYF
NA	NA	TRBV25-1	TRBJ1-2	TGTGCCAGCAGTAGCCCAGCTTGGGACACTAACTATGGCTACACCTTC	CASSSPAWDTNYGYTF
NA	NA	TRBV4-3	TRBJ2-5	TGCGCCAGCAGCCAAGATTTGATGGAGGGAACCCAGTACTTC	CASSQDLMEGTQYF
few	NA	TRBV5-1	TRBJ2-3	TGCGCCAGCAGTCGTGCACAGGGCACAGATACGCAGTATTTT	CASSRAQGTDTQYF
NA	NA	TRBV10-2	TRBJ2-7	TGCGCCAACGGGGTGAGCTCGTACGAGCAGTACTTC	CANGVSSYEQYF
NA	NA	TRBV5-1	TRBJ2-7	TGCGCCAGCAGCCCTTATCTCGCGGGCTACGAGCAGTACTTC	CASSPYLAGYEQYF
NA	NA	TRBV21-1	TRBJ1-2	TGTGCCAGCAGCTCGACGGGCAGGGGGGAAGATGGCTACACCTTC	CASSSTGRGEDGYTF
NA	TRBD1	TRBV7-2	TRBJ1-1	TGTGCCAGCAGCTTAAGGACAGGGTTTAGTACTGAAGCTTTCTTT	CASSLRTGFSTEAFF
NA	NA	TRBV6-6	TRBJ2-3	TGTGCCAGCAGTTACGCCGGGGGGCTGGGCACAGATACGCAGTATTTT	CASSYAGGLGTDTQYF
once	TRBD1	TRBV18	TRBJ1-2	TGTGCCAGCTCACAATTGGACAGGGGTCACGATGGCTACACCTTC	CASSQLDRGHDGYTF
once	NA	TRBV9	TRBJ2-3	TGTGCCAGCAGCGTAGCGGATACGCAGTATTTT	CASSVADTQYF
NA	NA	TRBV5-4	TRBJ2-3	TGTGCCAGCAGCTTGGTGGCGGCAGATACGCAGTATTTT	CASSLVAADTQYF
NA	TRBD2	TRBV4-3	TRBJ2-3	TGCGCCAGCAGCCAAGCCGGGACTAGCGGGGGGGCAACAGATACGCAGTATTTT	CASSQAGTSGGATDTQYF
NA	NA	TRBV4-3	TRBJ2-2	TGCGCCAGCAGCCAAGAAGTGGGGCGCCCCACCGGGGAGCTGTTTTTT	CASSQEVGRPTGELFF
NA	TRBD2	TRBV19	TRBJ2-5	TGTGCCAGTAGTAGAGCGGGGTACGAGACCCAGTACTTC	CASSRAGYETQYF
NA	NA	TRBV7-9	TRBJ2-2	TGTGCCAGCAGCCCCCCAGGTTTTGCTAACGGGGAGCTGTTTTTT	CASSPPGFANGELFF
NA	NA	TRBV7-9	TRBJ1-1	TGTGCCAGCCTCGGGAGATACGGCACTGAAGCTTTCTTT	CASLGRYGTEAFF
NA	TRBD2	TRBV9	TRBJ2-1	TGTGCCAGCAGCGTAGCGGGGGGCTCCTACAATGAGCAGTTCTTC	CASSVAGGSYNEQFF
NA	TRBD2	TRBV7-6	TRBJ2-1	TGTGCCAGCAGCTTAAGCTCTAGCGGGGGGGCCCATGAGCAGTTCTTC	CASSLSSSGGAHEQFF
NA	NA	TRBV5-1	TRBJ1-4	TGCGCCAGCAGCTTGGGAGGATTCCTAGTGTCGAATGAAAAACTGTTTTTT	CASSLGGFLVSNEKLFF
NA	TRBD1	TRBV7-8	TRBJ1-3	TGTGCCAGCAGCTTCTCAGGGGGTTCTGGAAACACCATATATTTT	CASSFSGGSGNTIYF
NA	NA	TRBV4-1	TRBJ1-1	TGCGCCAGCAGCCCCCTCAGAGGGGGTGTGAACACTGAAGCTTTCTTT	CASSPLRGGVNTEAFF
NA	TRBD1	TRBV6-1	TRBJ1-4	TGTGCCAGCAGTTGGAAGGGACAGACCAATGAAAAACTGTTTTTT	CASSWKGQTNEKLFF
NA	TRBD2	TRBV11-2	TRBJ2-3	TGTGCCAGCAGCTTTACCGCTAGCGGGGGCACAGATACGCAGTATTTT	CASSFTASGGTDTQYF